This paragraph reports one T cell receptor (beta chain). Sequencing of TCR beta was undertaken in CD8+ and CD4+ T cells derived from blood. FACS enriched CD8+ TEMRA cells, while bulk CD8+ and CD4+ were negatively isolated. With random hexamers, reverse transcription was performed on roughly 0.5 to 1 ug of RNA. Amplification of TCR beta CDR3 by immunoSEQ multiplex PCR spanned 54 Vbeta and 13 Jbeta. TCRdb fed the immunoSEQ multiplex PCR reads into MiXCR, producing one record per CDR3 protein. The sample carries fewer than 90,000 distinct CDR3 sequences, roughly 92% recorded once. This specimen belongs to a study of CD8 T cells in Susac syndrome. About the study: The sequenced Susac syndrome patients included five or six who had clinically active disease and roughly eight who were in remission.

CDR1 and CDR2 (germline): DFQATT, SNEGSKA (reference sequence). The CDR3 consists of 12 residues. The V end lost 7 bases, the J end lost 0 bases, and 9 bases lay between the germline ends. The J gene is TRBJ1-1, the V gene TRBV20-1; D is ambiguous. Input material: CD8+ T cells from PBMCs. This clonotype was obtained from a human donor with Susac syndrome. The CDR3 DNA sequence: TGCAGTGTAGGAAGGATGAACACTGAAGCTTTCTTT. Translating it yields CSVGRMNTEAFF.